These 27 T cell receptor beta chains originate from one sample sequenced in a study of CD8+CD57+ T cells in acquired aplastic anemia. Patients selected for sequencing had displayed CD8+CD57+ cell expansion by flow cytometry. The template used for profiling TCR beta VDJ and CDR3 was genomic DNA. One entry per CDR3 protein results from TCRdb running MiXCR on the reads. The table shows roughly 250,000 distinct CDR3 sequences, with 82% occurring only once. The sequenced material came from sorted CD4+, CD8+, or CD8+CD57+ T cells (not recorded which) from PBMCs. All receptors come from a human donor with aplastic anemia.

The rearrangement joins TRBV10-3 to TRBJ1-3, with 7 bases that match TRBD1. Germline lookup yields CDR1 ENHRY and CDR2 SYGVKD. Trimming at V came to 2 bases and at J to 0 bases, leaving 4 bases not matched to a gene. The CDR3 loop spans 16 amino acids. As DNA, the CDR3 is TGTGCCATCAGTGAGACAGGGGTCAGCTCTGGAAACACCATATATTTT. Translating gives CAISETGVSSGNTIYF.

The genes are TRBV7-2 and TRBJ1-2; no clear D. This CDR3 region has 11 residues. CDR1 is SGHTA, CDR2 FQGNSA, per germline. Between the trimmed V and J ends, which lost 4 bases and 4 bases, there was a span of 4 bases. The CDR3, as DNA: TGTGCCAGCAGCTCCAGCTATGGCTACACCTTC. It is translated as CASSSSYGYTF. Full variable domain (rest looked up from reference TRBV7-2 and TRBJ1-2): GAGVSQSPSNKVTEKGKDVELRCDPISGHTALYWYRQSLGQGLEFLIYFQGNSAPDKSGLPSDRFSAERTGGSVSTLTIQRTQQEDSAVYLCASSSSYGYTFGSGTRLTVV.

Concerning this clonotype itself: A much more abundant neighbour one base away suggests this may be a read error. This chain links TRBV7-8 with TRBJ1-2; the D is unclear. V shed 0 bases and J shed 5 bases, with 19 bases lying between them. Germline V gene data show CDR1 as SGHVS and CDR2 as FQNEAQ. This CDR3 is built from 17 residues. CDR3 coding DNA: TGTGCCAGCAGCTTAGCGGGAGGTACCGATACGCAGTATGGCTACACCTTC. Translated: CASSLAGGTDTQYGYTF.

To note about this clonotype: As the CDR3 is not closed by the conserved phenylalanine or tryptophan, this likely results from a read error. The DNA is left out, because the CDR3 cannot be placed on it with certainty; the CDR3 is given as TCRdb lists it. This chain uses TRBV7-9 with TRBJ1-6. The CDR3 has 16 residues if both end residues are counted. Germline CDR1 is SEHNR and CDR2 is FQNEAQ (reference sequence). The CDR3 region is CASSSSDTQYFGPLHS.

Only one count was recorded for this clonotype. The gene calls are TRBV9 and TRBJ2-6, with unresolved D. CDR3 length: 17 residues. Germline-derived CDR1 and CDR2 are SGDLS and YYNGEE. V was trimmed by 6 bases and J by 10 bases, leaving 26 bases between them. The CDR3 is CASTLGMVPSGANVLTF. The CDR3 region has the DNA TGTGCCAGCACCCTAGGGATGGTCCCCTCTGGAGCTAACGTCCTGACTTTC.

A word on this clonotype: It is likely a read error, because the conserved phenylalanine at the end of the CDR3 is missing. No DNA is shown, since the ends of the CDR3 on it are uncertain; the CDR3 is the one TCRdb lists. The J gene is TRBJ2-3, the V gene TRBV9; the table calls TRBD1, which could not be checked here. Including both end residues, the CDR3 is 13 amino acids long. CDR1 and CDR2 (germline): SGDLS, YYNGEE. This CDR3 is CASGDGGKDTDNL.

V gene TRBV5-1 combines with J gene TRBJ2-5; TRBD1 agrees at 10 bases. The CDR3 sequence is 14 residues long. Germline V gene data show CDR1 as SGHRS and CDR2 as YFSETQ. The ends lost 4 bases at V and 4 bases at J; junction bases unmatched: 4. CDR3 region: CASSAGQGRETQYF. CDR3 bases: TGCGCCAGCAGCGCGGGACAGGGGAGAGAGACCCAGTACTTC.

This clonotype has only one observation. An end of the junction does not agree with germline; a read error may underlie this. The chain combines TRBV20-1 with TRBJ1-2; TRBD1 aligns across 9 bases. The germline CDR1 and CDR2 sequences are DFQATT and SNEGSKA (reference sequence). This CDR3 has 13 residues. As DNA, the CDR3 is TGCAGCGCTAGAGACGGGGACAGGGACAGCTACACCTTC. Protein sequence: CSARDGDRDSYTF.

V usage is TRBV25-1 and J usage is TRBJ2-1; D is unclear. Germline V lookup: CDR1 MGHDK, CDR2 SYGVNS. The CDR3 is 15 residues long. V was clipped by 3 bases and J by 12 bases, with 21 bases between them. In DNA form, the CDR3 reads TGTGCCAGCAGTGACAACAAGAAACACTACACTACGCAGTTCTTC. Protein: CASSDNKKHYTTQFF.

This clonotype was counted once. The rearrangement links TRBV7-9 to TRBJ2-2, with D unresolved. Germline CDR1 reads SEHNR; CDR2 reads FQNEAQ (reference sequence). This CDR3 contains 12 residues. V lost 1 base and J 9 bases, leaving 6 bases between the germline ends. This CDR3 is CASSLETRELFF. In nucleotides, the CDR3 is TGTGCCAGCAGCTTAGAAACAAGGGAGCTGTTTTTT.

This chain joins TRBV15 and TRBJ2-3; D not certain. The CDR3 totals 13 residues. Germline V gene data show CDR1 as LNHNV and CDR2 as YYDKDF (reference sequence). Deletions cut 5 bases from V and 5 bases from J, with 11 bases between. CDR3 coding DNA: TGTGCCACCAGCCGCCCCGAGGTAGATACGCAGTATTTT. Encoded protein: CATSRPEVDTQYF.

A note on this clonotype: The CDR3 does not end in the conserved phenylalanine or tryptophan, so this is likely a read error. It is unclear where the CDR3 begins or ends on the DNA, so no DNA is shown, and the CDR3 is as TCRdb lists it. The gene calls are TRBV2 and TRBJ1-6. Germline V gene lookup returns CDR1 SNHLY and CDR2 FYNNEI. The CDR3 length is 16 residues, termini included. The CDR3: CASSLGEGGYNSPLPV.

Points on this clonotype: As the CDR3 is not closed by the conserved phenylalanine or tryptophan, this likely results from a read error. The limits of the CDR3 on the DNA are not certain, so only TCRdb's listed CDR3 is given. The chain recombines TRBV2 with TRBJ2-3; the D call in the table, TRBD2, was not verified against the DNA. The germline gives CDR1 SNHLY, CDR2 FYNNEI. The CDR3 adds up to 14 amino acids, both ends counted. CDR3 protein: CASSLAGIPDQLFC.

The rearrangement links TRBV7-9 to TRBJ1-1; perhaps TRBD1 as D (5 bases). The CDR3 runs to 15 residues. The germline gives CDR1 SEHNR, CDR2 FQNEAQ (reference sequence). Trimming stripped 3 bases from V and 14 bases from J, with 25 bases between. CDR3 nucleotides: TGTGCCAGCAGCTTGGGGTCAGGGAGGAAGACTGAGCAGTTCTTT. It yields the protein CASSLGSGRKTEQFF. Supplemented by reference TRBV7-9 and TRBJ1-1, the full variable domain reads DTGVSQNPRHKITKRGQNVTFRCDPISEHNRLYWYRQTLGQGPEFLTYFQNEAQLEKSRLLSDRFSAERPKGSFSTLEIQRTEQGDSAMYLCASSLGSGRKTEQFFGQGTRLTVV.

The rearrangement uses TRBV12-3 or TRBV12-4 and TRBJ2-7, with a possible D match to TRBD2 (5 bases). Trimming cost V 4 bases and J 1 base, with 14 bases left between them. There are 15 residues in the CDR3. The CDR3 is CASSSGVDFSYEQYF. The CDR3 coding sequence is TGTGCCAGCAGTTCAGGAGTGGACTTTTCCTACGAGCAGTACTTC.

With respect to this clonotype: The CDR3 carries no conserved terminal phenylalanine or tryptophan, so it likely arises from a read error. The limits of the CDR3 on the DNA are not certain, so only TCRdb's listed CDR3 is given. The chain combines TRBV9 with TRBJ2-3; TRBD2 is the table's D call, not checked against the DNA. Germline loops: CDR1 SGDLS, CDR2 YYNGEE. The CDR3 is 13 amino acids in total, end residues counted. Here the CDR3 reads CASWNQGRGSTYI.

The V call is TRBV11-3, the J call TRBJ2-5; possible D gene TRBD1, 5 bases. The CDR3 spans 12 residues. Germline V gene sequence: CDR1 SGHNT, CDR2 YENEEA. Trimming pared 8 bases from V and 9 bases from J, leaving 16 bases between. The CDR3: CASHLDLTAQYF. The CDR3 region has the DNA TGTGCCAGCCACTTAGATCTGACAGCCCAGTACTTC.

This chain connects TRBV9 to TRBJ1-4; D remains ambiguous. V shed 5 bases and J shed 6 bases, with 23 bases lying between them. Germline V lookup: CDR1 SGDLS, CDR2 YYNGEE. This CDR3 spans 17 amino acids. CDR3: CASSESSDEQIYEKLFF. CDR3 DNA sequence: TGTGCCAGCAGTGAGTCTTCAGATGAACAGATTTATGAAAAACTGTTTTTT. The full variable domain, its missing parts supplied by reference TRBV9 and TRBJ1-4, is DSGVTQTPKHLITATGQRVTLRCSPRSGDLSVYWYQQSLDQGLQFLIQYYNGEERAKGNILERFSAQQFPDLHSELNLSSLELGDSALYFCASSESSDEQIYEKLFFGSGTQLSVL.

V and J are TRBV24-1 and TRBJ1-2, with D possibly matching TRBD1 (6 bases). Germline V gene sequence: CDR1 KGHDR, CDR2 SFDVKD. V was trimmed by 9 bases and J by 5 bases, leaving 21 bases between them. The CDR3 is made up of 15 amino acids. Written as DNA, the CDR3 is TGTGCCACCTTGGCAGGGGACACCGGGGATTATGGCTACACCTTC. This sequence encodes CATLAGDTGDYGYTF.

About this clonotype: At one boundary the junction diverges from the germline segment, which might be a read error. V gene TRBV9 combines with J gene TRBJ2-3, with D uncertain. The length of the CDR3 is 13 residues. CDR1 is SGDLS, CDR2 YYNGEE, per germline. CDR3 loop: CASGDAGKIQYFF. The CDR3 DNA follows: TGTGCCAGCGGAGACGCTGGGAAAATTCAGTACTTCTTT.

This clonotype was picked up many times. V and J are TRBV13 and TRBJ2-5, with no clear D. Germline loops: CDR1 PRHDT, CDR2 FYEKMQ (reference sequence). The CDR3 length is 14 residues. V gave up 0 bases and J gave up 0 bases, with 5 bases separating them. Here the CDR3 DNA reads TGTGCCAGCAGCTTAGGGTCAGACCAAGAGACCCAGTACTTC. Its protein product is CASSLGSDQETQYF. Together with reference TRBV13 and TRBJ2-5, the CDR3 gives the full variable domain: AAGVIQSPRHLIKEKRETATLKCYPIPRHDTVYWYQQGPGQDPQFLISFYEKMQSDKGSIPDRFSAQQFSDYHSELNMSSLELGDSALYFCASSLGSDQETQYFGPGTRLLVL.

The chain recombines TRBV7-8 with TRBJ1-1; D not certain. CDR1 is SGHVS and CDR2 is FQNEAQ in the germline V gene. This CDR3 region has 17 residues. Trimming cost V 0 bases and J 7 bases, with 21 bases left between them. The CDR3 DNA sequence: TGTGCCAGCAGCTTAGCGGGGAGTCCCGACCCGCAGTATGAAGCTTTCTTT. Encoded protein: CASSLAGSPDPQYEAFF.

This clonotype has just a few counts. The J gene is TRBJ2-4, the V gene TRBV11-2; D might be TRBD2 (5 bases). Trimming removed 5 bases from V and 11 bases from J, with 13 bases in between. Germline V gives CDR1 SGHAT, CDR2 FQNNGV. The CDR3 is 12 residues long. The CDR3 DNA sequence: TGTGCCAGCAGCCTCCACTTGGGAGTTCAGTACTTC. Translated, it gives CASSLHLGVQYF.

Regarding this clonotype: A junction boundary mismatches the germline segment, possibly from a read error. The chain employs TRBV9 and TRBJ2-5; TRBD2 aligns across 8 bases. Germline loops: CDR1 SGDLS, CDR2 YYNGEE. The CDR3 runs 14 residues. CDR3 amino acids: CASGVAGRVETFDF. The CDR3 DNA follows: TGTGCCAGCGGAGTAGCGGGGAGGGTAGAGACCTTCGACTTC.

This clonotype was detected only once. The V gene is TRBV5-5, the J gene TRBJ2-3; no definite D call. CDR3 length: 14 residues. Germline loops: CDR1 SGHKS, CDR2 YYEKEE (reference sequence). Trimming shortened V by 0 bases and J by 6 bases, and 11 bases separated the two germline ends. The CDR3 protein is CASSLDVCPDTQYF. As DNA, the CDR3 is TGTGCCAGCAGCTTGGACGTATGTCCCGATACGCAGTATTTT.

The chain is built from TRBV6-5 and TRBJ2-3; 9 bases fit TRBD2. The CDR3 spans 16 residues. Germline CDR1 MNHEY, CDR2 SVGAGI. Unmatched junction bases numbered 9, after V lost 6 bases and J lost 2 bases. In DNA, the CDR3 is TGTGCCAGCAGGAAGACCGGGACTAGCCTCACAGATACGCAGTATTTT. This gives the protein CASRKTGTSLTDTQYF.

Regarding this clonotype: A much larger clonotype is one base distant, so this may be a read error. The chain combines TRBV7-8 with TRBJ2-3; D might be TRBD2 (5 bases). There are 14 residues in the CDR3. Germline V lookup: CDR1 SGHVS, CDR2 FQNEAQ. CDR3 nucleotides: TGTGCCAGCAGCTTTGAGCCAGACGGGAAAGCCCTTTCCTTT. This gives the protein CASSFEPDGKALSF. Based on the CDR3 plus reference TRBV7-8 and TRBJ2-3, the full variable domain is GAGVSQSPRYKVAKRGQDVALRCDPISGHVSLFWYQQALGQGPEFLTYFQNEAQLDKSGLPSDRFFAERPEGSVSTLKIQRTQQEDSAVYLCASSFEPDGKALSFGPGTRLTVL.